A single sample is the source of the 6 T cell receptor beta chains below, sequenced in a study of CD8+CD57+ T cells in acquired aplastic anemia. An expansion of CD8+CD57+ cells by flow cytometry had been shown in patients chosen for sequencing. The use of genomic DNA as template underpinned the TCR beta VDJ and CDR3 profiling. TCRdb reprocessed the reads with MiXCR, giving one entry per CDR3 protein. In the table there are about 180,000 distinct CDR3 sequences, approximately 52% of which are singletons. The source material was sorted CD4+, CD8+, or CD8+CD57+ T cells (not recorded which) from PBMCs. The receptors here all came from a human donor with aplastic anemia.

This clonotype was seen more than once but under ten times. V gene TRBV25-1 combines with J gene TRBJ2-2; TRBD1 might be the D (6 bases). Germline CDR1 MGHDK, CDR2 SYGVNS. The CDR3 length is 15 residues. V lost 7 bases, J lost 0 bases, and 12 bases lay in between. CDR3 region: CASKSGAANTGELFF. The CDR3 DNA reads TGTGCCAGCAAATCAGGGGCTGCGAACACCGGGGAGCTGTTTTTT.

The rearrangement uses TRBV3-1 and TRBJ2-4; tentatively, D is TRBD1 (5 bases). Germline loops: CDR1 LGHDT, CDR2 YNNKEL (reference sequence). This CDR3 region has 12 residues. V lost 0 bases and J 15 bases, leaving 12 bases between the germline ends. The CDR3 bases are TGTGCCAGCAGCCAAGATGGAGCAGGGTTGTACTTC. Its protein is CASSQDGAGLYF. Complete variable domain (other parts from reference TRBV3-1 and TRBJ2-4): DTAVSQTPKYLVTQMGNDKSIKCEQNLGHDTMYWYKQDSKKFLKIMFSYNNKELIINETVPNRFSPKSPDKAHLNLHINSLELGDSAVYFCASSQDGAGLYFGAGTRLSVL.

This clonotype was seen many times. V gene TRBV2 combines with J gene TRBJ2-7; D unresolved. Trimming cost V 2 bases and J 4 bases, with 9 bases left between them. CDR3 length equals 13 residues. Germline CDR1 is SNHLY and CDR2 is FYNNEI. The CDR3 DNA reads TGTGCCAGCAGTGAATACAGACTGTACGAGCAGTACTTC. This sequence encodes CASSEYRLYEQYF.

Of note for this clonotype: Since the CDR3 does not end with the conserved phenylalanine or tryptophan, this likely comes from a read error. This sequence joins TRBV29-1 and TRBJ2-6, with D unresolved. The germline V gene has CDR1 SQVTM and CDR2 ANQGSEA. The V gene lost 2 bases and the J gene lost 3 bases, with 8 bases spanning the gap. The CDR3 contains 14 residues. CDR3 in amino acids: CSVELTVGANVLTI. For the CDR3, the DNA is TGCAGCGTTGAACTCACAGTTGGGGCCAACGTCCTGACTATC.

In the case of this clonotype: The CDR3 ends on some other residue instead of the conserved phenylalanine or tryptophan, so this is likely a read error. The chain employs TRBV20-1 and TRBJ2-2; D may correspond to TRBD1 or TRBD2 (5 bases each). The CDR3 has 16 amino acids. From germline, CDR1 is DFQATT and CDR2 SNEGSKA (reference sequence). V shed 0 bases and J shed 6 bases, with 17 bases lying between them. The CDR3 sequence: CSARDRMRGLAGELFS. CDR3 bases: TGCAGTGCTAGAGATAGGATGAGGGGTTTAGCCGGGGAGCTGTTTTCT.

This chain uses TRBV2 with TRBJ2-7; 7 bases match TRBD1. The CDR3 loop spans 13 amino acids. V was pared by 6 bases and J by 2 bases, with 4 bases of the junction left unmatched. CDR1 and CDR2 from the germline V gene are SNHLY and FYNNEI. The CDR3 spells CASSPGQPYEQYF. The DNA of the CDR3 is TGTGCCAGCAGCCCGGGACAGCCCTACGAGCAGTACTTC.